The entry that follows covers one TCR beta chain sequence. Its antigen is undetermined. The entry originates in a study of radiotherapy plus CTLA-4 blockade in lung cancer. Study-level information: Overall, around 18% of patients showed an objective response, while roughly 28% attained disease control. Study-level results: Blood-borne expansion of tumor-derived TCR clones followed radiotherapy plus ipilimumab.

Data came from immunoSEQ multiplex PCR; TCRdb stores just in-frame clones and leaves some out. The sample has about 45,000 clones, around 63% seen once; the top ten hold about 18%. V dropped 7 bases and J dropped 4 bases, with 17 bases sitting between them. The CDR3 length is 15 residues. Germline assignment: CDR1 MGHDK and CDR2 SYGVNS. The sequencing used peripheral blood, collected from a patient treated with radiotherapy plus ipilimumab. The chain has TRBV25-1 and TRBJ1-3; D not certain. This clonotype was sampled from a human donor with non-small cell lung cancer who had a partial response to radiotherapy plus ipilimumab. In DNA form, the CDR3 reads TGTGCCAGCAAGACGAGGAGGGAACTCGGAAACACCATATATTTT. This encodes CASKTRRELGNTIYF.